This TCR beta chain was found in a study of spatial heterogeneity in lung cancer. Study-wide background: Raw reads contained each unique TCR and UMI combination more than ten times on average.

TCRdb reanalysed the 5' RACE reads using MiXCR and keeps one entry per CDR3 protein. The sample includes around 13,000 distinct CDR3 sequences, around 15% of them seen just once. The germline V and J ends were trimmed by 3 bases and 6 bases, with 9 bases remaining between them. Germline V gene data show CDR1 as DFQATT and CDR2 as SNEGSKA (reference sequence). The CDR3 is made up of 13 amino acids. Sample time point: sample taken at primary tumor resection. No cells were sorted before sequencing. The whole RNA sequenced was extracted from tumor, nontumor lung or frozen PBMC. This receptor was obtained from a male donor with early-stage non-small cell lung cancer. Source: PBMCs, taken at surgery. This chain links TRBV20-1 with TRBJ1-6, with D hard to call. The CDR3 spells CSARVWSNSPLHF. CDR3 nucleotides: TGCAGTGCTAGGGTATGGAGTAATTCACCCCTCCACTTT.